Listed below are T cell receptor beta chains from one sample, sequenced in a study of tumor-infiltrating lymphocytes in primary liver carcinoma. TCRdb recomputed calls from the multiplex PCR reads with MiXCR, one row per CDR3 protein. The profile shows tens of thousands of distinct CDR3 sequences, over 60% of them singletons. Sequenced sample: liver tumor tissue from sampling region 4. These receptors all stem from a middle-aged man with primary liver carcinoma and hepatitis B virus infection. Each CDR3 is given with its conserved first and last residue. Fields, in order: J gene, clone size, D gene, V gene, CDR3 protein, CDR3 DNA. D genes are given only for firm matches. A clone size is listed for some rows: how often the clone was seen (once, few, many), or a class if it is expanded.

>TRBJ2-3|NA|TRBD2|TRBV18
CASSPSGTSGTSSTQYF
TGTGCCAGCTCACCTTCGGGGACTAGCGGTACTTCTAGTACGCAGTATTTT
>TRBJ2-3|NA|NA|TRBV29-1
CSGLSERGTDMQYF
TGCAGCGGCCTAAGCGAGAGGGGAACAGATATGCAGTATTTT
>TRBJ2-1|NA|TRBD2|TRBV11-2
CAGSWSGRRYNEQSF
TGTGCCGGCAGCTGGAGCGGGAGAAGGTATAATGAGCAGTCCTTC
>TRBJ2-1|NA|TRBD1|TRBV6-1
CVSSTRQGRNNEQFF
TGTGTCAGCAGTACCCGACAGGGAAGGAACAATGAGCAGTTCTTC
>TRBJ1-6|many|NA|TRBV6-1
CASSDRHGDSPLHF
TGTGCCAGCAGTGACCGGCACGGTGATTCACCCCTCCACTTT
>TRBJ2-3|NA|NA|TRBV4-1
CAGSLLGAADGTQYF
TGCGCCGGCAGCCTCCTTGGGGCTGCCGATGGTACGCAGTATTTT
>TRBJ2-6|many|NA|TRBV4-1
CASNQVGANVLTF
TGCGCCAGCAACCAAGTTGGGGCCAACGTCCTGACTTTC
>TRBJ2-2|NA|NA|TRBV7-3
CASRLSPANTGELFF
TGTGCCAGCAGGTTAAGTCCGGCTAACACCGGGGAGCTGTTTTTT
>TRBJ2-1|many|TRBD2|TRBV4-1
CASSPLSGIHNERFF
TGCGCCAGCAGCCCTCTTAGCGGGATTCACAATGAGCGGTTCTTC
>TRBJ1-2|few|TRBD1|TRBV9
CASSPRMGNRGQGYTF
TGTGCCAGCAGCCCCCGGATGGGGAACAGGGGGCAGGGCTACACCTTC
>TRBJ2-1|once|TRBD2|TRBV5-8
CASSLRLAGVNNEQFF
TGTGCCAGCAGCTTGAGACTAGCGGGAGTGAATAATGAGCAGTTCTTC
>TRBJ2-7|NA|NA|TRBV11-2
CTSSPGGYELYF
TGTACCAGCAGTCCCGGGGGCTACGAGCTGTACTTC
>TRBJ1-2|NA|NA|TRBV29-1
CSVSRQSGPYGYTF
TGCAGCGTTTCAAGGCAGTCTGGTCCCTATGGCTACACCTTC
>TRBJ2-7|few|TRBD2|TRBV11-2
CASNLSVGLAGGGYEQYF
TGTGCCAGCAACTTATCCGTAGGACTAGCGGGAGGGGGGTACGAGCAGTACTTC
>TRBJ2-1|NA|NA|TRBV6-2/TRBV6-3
CDSSRLATNEQFF
TGTGATAGCAGCCGGCTAGCGACTAATGAGCAGTTCTTC
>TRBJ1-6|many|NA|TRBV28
CASSRGPEGNSPLHF
TGTGCCAGCAGCCGAGGACCTGAGGGGAATTCACCCCTCCACTTT
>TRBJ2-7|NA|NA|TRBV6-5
CASSSSTGGGEQYF
TGTGCCAGCAGTTCTTCAACGGGAGGGGGCGAGCAATACTTC
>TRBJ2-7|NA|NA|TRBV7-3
CASSLSSGSGYEQYF
TGTGCCAGCAGCCTTTCCTCCGGGTCAGGCTACGAGCAGTACTTC
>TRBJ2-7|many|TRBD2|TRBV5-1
CASRGTSGIYEQYF
TGCGCTAGCAGAGGGACTAGCGGGATCTACGAGCAGTACTTC
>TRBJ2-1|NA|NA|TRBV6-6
CASSYLESEQFF
TGTGCCAGTAGTTACTTAGAATCTGAGCAGTTCTTC
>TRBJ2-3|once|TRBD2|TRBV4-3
CVSSQDLPSGTSGRADTQYF
TGCGTCAGCAGCCAGGATCTTCCCTCCGGGACTAGCGGGAGAGCAGATACGCAGTATTTT
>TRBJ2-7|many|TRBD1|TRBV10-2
CASSRDRGIDEQYF
TGCGCCAGCAGCCGGGACAGGGGTATCGACGAGCAGTACTTC
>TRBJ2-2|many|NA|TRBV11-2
CASLALGGANTGELFF
TGTGCCAGCTTAGCATTAGGAGGGGCGAACACCGGGGAGCTGTTTTTT
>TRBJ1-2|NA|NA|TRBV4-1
CASSQGGTNYGYTF
TGCGCCAGCAGCCAGGGGGGCACGAACTATGGCTACACCTTC
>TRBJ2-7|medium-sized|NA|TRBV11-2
CASSTQVGNEQYF
TGTGCCAGCAGCACACAGGTTGGAAACGAGCAGTACTTC
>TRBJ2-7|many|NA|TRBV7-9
CASSTTGPPYEQYF
TGTGCCAGCAGCACTACGGGCCCCCCATACGAGCAGTACTTC
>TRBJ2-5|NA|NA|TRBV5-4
CASNDATDPHETQYF
TGTGCCAGCAACGACGCGACAGACCCCCACGAGACCCAGTACTTC
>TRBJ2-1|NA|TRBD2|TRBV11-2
CVSSLSGSFNEQFF
TGTGTCAGCAGCTTGAGCGGGAGCTTCAATGAGCAATTCTTC
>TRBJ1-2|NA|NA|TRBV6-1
CASGKRVSNGYTF
TGTGCCAGCGGTAAACGCGTGTCTAATGGCTACACGTTC
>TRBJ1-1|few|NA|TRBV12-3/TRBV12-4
CASSWTVPSMNTEAFF
TGTGCCAGCAGCTGGACGGTACCTTCGATGAACACTGAAGCTTTCTTT
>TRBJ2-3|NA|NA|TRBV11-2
CSSRGTSGDIDTQYF
TGTTCCAGCAGAGGGACAAGCGGAGACATAGATACGCAGTATTTT
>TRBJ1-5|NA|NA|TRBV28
CASSYSPNLSNRPQHF
TGTGCCAGCAGTTATAGCCCCAATTTATCAAATCGGCCCCAGCATTTT
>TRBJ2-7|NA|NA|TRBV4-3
CASSQDQETPYEQYF
TGCGCCAGCAGCCAAGATCAGGAGACTCCCTATGAGCAGTATTTC
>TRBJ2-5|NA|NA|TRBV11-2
CASSLVPGRLQEIQYF
TGTGCCAGCAGCTTGGTCCCGGGCCGCTTGCAGGAGATCCAGTACTTC
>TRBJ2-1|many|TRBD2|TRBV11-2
CASSWTSGGEQFF
TGTGCCAGCAGCTGGACTAGCGGTGGTGAGCAGTTCTTC
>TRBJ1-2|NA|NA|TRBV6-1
CASSEACPGGAIRGYTF
TGTGCCAGTAGTGAAGCATGTCCCGGCGGGGCTATACGGGGCTACACCTTC
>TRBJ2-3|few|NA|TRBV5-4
CASRVVGPRGDTQYF
TGTGCCAGCAGGGTAGTGGGACCTCGCGGTGATACGCAGTATTTT
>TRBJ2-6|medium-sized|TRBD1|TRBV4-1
CASSQDPVTGGSSGANVLTF
TGCGCCAGCAGCCAAGATCCCGTGACAGGGGGTTCCTCTGGGGCCAACGTCCTGACTTTC
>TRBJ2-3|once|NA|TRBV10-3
CAISTPLRLVGTTDTQYF
TGTGCCATCAGTACACCCCTCCGACTAGTGGGAACCACAGATACGCAGTATTTT
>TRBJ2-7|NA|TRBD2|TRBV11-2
CTSSRTGGSYEQYF
TGTACCAGCAGCCGTACGGGGGGCTCCTACGAGCAGTACTTC
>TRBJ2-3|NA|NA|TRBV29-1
CGFEGTDTQYF
TGCGGCTTTGAGGGCACAGATACGCAATATTTT
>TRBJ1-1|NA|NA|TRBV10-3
CAISTSGGETEAFF
TGTGCCATCAGTACATCCGGGGGGGAGACTGAAGCTTTCTTT
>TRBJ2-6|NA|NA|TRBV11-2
CATSLDLGAGANVLTF
TGTGCTACCAGCTTAGATCTCGGAGCTGGGGCCAACGTCCTGACTTTC
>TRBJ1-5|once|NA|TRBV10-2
CASTAEYNQPQHF
TGCGCCAGCACAGCAGAATACAATCAGCCCCAGCATTTT
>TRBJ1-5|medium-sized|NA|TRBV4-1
CASSQEVADGVLPQHF
TGCGCCAGCAGCCAAGAAGTCGCGGACGGGGTTCTGCCCCAGCATTTT
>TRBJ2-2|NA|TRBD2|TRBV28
CARSVTSATGELFF
TGTGCCAGAAGCGTGACTAGCGCGACCGGGGAGCTGTTTTTT
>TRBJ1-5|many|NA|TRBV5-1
CASSSEGGNQPQHF
TGCGCCAGCAGCTCGGAGGGGGGGAATCAGCCCCAGCATTTT
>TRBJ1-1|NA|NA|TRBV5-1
CASNPTARVDTEAFF
TGCGCCAGCAACCCCACGGCCAGGGTGGACACTGAAGCTTTCTTT
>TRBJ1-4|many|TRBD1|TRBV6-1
CASGEQGAQEKLFF
TGTGCCAGCGGGGAACAGGGGGCGCAAGAAAAACTGTTTTTT
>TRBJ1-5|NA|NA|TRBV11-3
CASNLDLWVAQPQHF
TGTGCCAGCAACTTAGATCTGTGGGTGGCTCAGCCCCAGCATTTT
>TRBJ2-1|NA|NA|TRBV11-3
CASSLRTMDELFF
TGTGCCAGCAGCCTGCGAACGATGGATGAGCTGTTCTTC
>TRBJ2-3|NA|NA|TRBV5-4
CACRVVELRGDTQYF
TGTGCCTGCAGGGTAGTGGAGCTTCGCGGTGATACGCAGTATTTT